This TCR beta chain was recorded in a study of T-cell memory formation after mild COVID-19. The length of the CDR3 is 12 residues. The germline V and J ends were trimmed by 6 bases and 8 bases, with 13 bases remaining between them. Looked up from germline, CDR1 is MDHEN and CDR2 is SYDVKM. 5'RACE with constant-segment primers built TCRalpha and TCRbeta cDNA libraries with UMIs. TCRdb reanalysed the 5' RACE reads using MiXCR and keeps one entry per CDR3 protein. This table has fewer than 250,000 distinct CDR3 sequences, 10% to 13% appearing once. Regarding the study as a whole: Later expanders leaned CD4+, whereas day 15 to 85 contracting clones were balanced CD4/CD8. Contracting CD4+ clones were located mainly in CM and EM, and CD8+ clones in EMRA.

On this clonotype: What it binds is unknown.

The V and J genes are TRBV28 and TRBJ1-1, with D perhaps matching TRBD1 (5 bases). This clonotype was obtained from a man aged 18 to 30 who had mild COVID-19 (a few samples of this study predate the infection). Cell type and time point are not known. The sequenced sample consisted of PBMCs or a T cell subset sorted from them (not recorded which). The CDR3 DNA follows: TGTGCCAGCAGCACCCTAGGGGAGGAAGCTTTCTTT. It is translated as CASSTLGEEAFF.